Presented here are 26 T cell receptor beta chains from one specimen sequenced in a study of T-cell memory formation after mild COVID-19. TCRdb re-called the 5' RACE reads through MiXCR, storing one row per CDR3 protein. The data contain 300,000 to 400,000 distinct CDR3 sequences, roughly 20% of them singletons. The sequencing input was PBMCs or a T cell subset sorted from them (not recorded which). All receptors come from an adult woman who had mild COVID-19 (a few samples of this study predate the infection). Cell type and time point are not known.

This sequence joins TRBV10-3 and TRBJ2-3; 9 bases fit TRBD2. CDR1 ENHRY and CDR2 SYGVKD come from the germline V gene. This CDR3 spans 16 amino acids. V lost 3 bases to trimming and J lost 3 bases; unmatched junction nucleotides: 7. The chain's CDR3 is CAISDFAGGETDTQYF. In nucleotides, the CDR3 is TGTGCCATCAGTGATTTTGCGGGAGGGGAAACAGATACGCAGTATTTT.

This rearrangement joins TRBV12-3 or TRBV12-4 to TRBJ2-2; D is unclear. V was pared by 4 bases and J by 7 bases, with 13 bases between. The CDR3 covers 14 residues. The CDR3 DNA follows: TGTGCCAGCAGTTCCCTCCGGCTCGGCGGGGAGCTGTTTTTT. This codes for CASSSLRLGGELFF.

The sample holds many counts of this clonotype. V is TRBV12-3 or TRBV12-4 and J is TRBJ2-6, with D unresolved. The CDR3 spans 13 residues. V lost 10 bases and J lost 0, with 7 bases in between. CDR3 DNA: TGTGCCACCATGCTCTCTGGGGCCAACGTCCTGACTTTC. It translates to CATMLSGANVLTF.

This chain's CDR3 is CASSRGVQETQYF. The CDR3 nucleotides are TGTGCCAGCAGCCGTGGCGTCCAAGAGACCCAGTACTTC. The V and J genes are TRBV3-1 and TRBJ2-5, with no clear D. Germline lookup yields CDR1 LGHDT and CDR2 YNNKEL (reference sequence). The CDR3 has 13 residues. The V and J ends lost 4 bases and 1 base respectively, with 7 bases between them.

There are a few counts of this clonotype. This chain joins TRBV6-1 and TRBJ2-1; perhaps TRBD2 as D (5 bases). CDR1 is MNHNS, CDR2 SASEGT, per germline. The CDR3 spans 13 residues. V lost 7 bases to trimming and J lost 4 bases, with 11 bases between them. The CDR3: CASTPTGYNEQFF. CDR3 DNA: TGTGCCAGCACCCCCACGGGGTACAATGAGCAGTTCTTC.

V is TRBV7-9 and J is TRBJ2-3, with D possibly matching TRBD2 (6 bases). The length of the CDR3 is 17 residues. The V end lost 5 bases, the J end lost 1 base, and 19 bases lay between the germline ends. The germline CDR1 and CDR2 sequences are SEHNR and FQNEAQ (reference sequence). CDR3 DNA sequence: TGTGCCAGCAGCCCTTTTCAAGGAGGGCCGGGCACAGATACGCAGTATTTT. Translation gives CASSPFQGGPGTDTQYF.

The chain combines TRBV4-2 with TRBJ2-1; possible D gene TRBD2, 7 bases. The CDR3 consists of 15 residues. The germline CDR1 and CDR2 sequences are LGHNA and YNFKEQ. The V gene lost 5 bases and the J gene lost 10 bases, with 21 bases spanning the gap. CDR3: CASSVARGGEDEQFF. CDR3 in DNA: TGTGCCAGCAGCGTAGCGAGAGGGGGGGAGGACGAGCAGTTCTTC.

The J gene is TRBJ1-2, the V gene TRBV6-5; D call uncertain. With 0 bases removed from V and 3 bases from J, the gap between germline ends came to 11 bases. Germline V CDR1 and CDR2: MNHEY, SVGAGI. This CDR3 region has 15 residues. Here the CDR3 DNA reads TGTGCCAGCAGTTACTCGAGGGTGGCGGACTATGGCTACACCTTC. Its protein is CASSYSRVADYGYTF.

The rearrangement links TRBV7-9 to TRBJ1-1, with D possibly matching TRBD1 (6 bases). Germline V CDR1 and CDR2: SEHNR, FQNEAQ (reference sequence). CDR3 length equals 15 residues. Trimming removed 2 bases from V and 1 base from J, with 11 bases in between. The chain's CDR3 is CASSLWDTQNTEAFF. The DNA of the CDR3 is TGTGCCAGCAGCTTATGGGACACCCAGAACACTGAAGCTTTCTTT.

This clonotype turned up a few times. The genes are TRBV7-9 and TRBJ2-5, with a possible D match to TRBD1 (5 bases). CDR1 and CDR2 from the germline V gene are SEHNR and FQNEAQ (reference sequence). Trimming removed 7 bases at V and 5 bases at J, with 14 bases between. The CDR3 has 13 residues. In DNA form, the CDR3 reads TGTGCCAGCACCCAGGGTTTAGTGGAGACCCAGTACTTC. Its protein product is CASTQGLVETQYF.

This rearrangement joins TRBV20-1 to TRBJ2-7, with TRBD2 as a possible D gene (6 bases). V was clipped by 3 bases and J by 3 bases, with 12 bases between them. The V gene's germline CDR1 is DFQATT and CDR2 SNEGSKA (reference sequence). The CDR3 is made up of 13 amino acids. The CDR3 loop reads CSARNGGYYEQYF. In DNA, the CDR3 is TGCAGTGCTAGGAATGGAGGGTACTACGAGCAGTACTTC.

The genes are TRBV5-1 and TRBJ1-1; D is ambiguous. The CDR3 extends over 14 amino acids. V was trimmed by 3 bases and J by 7 bases, leaving 16 bases between them. Germline CDR1 is SGHRS and CDR2 is YFSETQ. The CDR3 coding sequence is TGCGCCAGCAGCTCACCCGGTACGTCGGGTGAAGCTTTCTTT. This codes for CASSSPGTSGEAFF. The full variable domain, rest sourced from reference TRBV5-1 and TRBJ1-1, is KAGVTQTPRYLIKTRGQQVTLSCSPISGHRSVSWYQQTPGQGLQFLFEYFSETQRNKGNFPGRFSGRQFSNSRSEMNVSTLELGDSALYLCASSSPGTSGEAFFGQGTRLTVV.

This clonotype was found a few times. The V gene is TRBV4-3, the J gene TRBJ1-2, with D perhaps matching TRBD1 (6 bases). The CDR3 runs 14 residues. The V end lost 0 bases, the J end lost 4 bases, and 9 bases lay between the germline ends. Germline loops: CDR1 LGHNA, CDR2 YSLEER. CDR3 protein: CASSQDTGLYGYTF. CDR3 DNA sequence: TGCGCCAGCAGCCAAGATACAGGGCTCTATGGCTACACCTTC.

This clonotype was detected ten times or more. This sequence joins TRBV9 and TRBJ2-7; TRBD1 agrees at 7 bases. CDR1 SGDLS and CDR2 YYNGEE come from the germline V gene. After removal of 3 bases from V and 1 base from J, the junction contained 10 bases not matched to a gene. CDR3 length: 16 amino acids. Written as DNA, the CDR3 is TGTGCCAGCAGCGCCGGGGCCGGGACAGTTTCCTACGAGCAGTACTTC. Translating it yields CASSAGAGTVSYEQYF.

This clonotype was recorded a few times. The chain is built from TRBV27 and TRBJ1-4; TRBD1 is a possible D gene (5 bases). This CDR3 spans 14 amino acids. Per germline, CDR1 MNHEY and CDR2 SMNVEV (reference sequence). Trimming shortened V by 5 bases and J by 8 bases, and 15 bases separated the two germline ends. The CDR3 is CASSDGGFGEKLFF. DNA of the CDR3: TGTGCCAGCAGTGACGGGGGATTTGGCGAAAAACTGTTTTTT.

The rearrangement joins TRBV7-9 to TRBJ2-5; the match to TRBD2 covers 7 bases. This CDR3 has 14 residues. V was pared by 5 bases and J by 10 bases, with 13 bases of the junction left unmatched. Per germline, CDR1 SEHNR and CDR2 FQNEAQ (reference sequence). The CDR3 region is CASSPGTTGVVQYF. DNA of the CDR3: TGTGCCAGCAGCCCCGGGACTACGGGAGTGGTCCAGTACTTC.

This clonotype was observed once. This rearrangement joins TRBV6-4 to TRBJ1-2; D is possibly TRBD1 (6 bases). Trimming left V 6 bases short and J 7 bases short, with 15 bases between. CDR1 is MRHNA, CDR2 SNTAGT, per germline. The CDR3 length is 13 residues. CDR3 nucleotides: TGTGCCAGCAGGGGCAGGGGAACGGTTGGCTACACCTTC. Translating gives CASRGRGTVGYTF.

V is TRBV4-2 and J is TRBJ2-3, with TRBD2 matching 13 bases. Trimming took 4 bases from V and 8 from J; bases not matched to a gene: 15. Germline V gives CDR1 LGHNA, CDR2 YNFKEQ. This CDR3 is built from 18 residues. The CDR3 sequence is CASSPGTSGVKWKGTQYF. DNA for the CDR3: TGTGCCAGCAGCCCAGGGACTAGCGGGGTGAAATGGAAAGGTACGCAGTATTTT.

This clonotype turned up a few times. The chain carries TRBV9 and TRBJ2-6, with 10 bases fitting TRBD2. J lost 2 bases, V lost 5 bases, and 13 bases had no gene match. Germline CDR1 and CDR2: SGDLS and YYNGEE. This CDR3 comprises 19 residues. CDR3 DNA: TGTGCCAGCAGTCTCCCACTAGCGGGACCGCCGACTGGGGCCAACGTCCTGACTTTC. It yields the protein CASSLPLAGPPTGANVLTF.

The gene calls are TRBV5-1 and TRBJ2-6; TRBD2 matches 7 bases. V shed 4 bases and J 2 bases; nucleotides not matched to a gene: 3. This CDR3 contains 15 residues. The germline V gene has CDR1 SGHRS and CDR2 YFSETQ. The CDR3 region is CASSRGTTGANVLTF. The CDR3 DNA is TGCGCCAGCAGCCGAGGGACTACTGGGGCCAACGTCCTGACTTTC.

This clonotype appeared a single time. The CDR3 here is CAWSVLLREAFF. The CDR3 DNA sequence: TGTGCCTGGAGTGTACTTTTAAGAGAAGCTTTCTTT. The gene calls are TRBV30 and TRBJ1-1, with D unresolved. V lost 0 bases, J lost 8 bases, and 10 bases lay in between. CDR1 and CDR2 (germline): GTSNPN, SVGIG (reference sequence). This CDR3 is 12 amino acids long.

V and J are TRBV7-9 and TRBJ1-1, with TRBD1 as a possible D gene (6 bases). The CDR3 is 16 residues long. Germline V gene lookup returns CDR1 SEHNR and CDR2 FQNEAQ (reference sequence). Trimming removed 5 bases at V and 3 bases at J, with 19 bases between. The DNA of the CDR3 is TGTGCCAGCAGCCCAATTACCCAGGGGTACGACACTGAAGCTTTCTTT. It encodes CASSPITQGYDTEAFF.

V usage is TRBV5-1 and J usage is TRBJ2-7, with D possibly being TRBD1 (6 bases). The V gene lost 4 bases and the J gene lost 3 bases, with 14 bases spanning the gap. The CDR3 is 14 amino acids. Looked up from germline, CDR1 is SGHRS and CDR2 is YFSETQ. The CDR3 spells CASSPWEGGYEQYF. The CDR3 DNA reads TGCGCCAGCAGCCCCTGGGAAGGGGGCTACGAGCAGTACTTC.

This clonotype has just a few counts. This chain links TRBV6-5 with TRBJ1-2; no clear D gene. CDR1 MNHEY and CDR2 SVGAGI come from the germline V gene. V was cut by 0 bases and J by 2 bases, with 10 bases left in between. The CDR3 extends over 15 amino acids. In nucleotides, the CDR3 is TGTGCCAGCAGTTACTCGACGATGGTGAACTATGGCTACACCTTC. Amino acids: CASSYSTMVNYGYTF.

This clonotype has just a few counts. The chain is built from TRBV7-3 and TRBJ2-3; tentative D call: TRBD2 (6 bases). Germline V CDR1 and CDR2: SGHTA, FQGTGA. The CDR3 covers 12 residues. The V end lost 5 bases, the J end lost 10 bases, and 13 bases lay between the germline ends. DNA for the CDR3: TGTGCCAGCAGCCCTACCGGCGGGGCGCAGTATTTT. It is translated as CASSPTGGAQYF.

This clonotype was counted a few times. The chain couples TRBV20-1 to TRBJ1-2; 9 positions match TRBD1. This CDR3 has 13 amino acids. V lost 5 bases and J lost 2; bases outside the gene matches: 3. CDR1 and CDR2 from the germline V gene are DFQATT and SNEGSKA (reference sequence). CDR3 residues: CSAGTGPNYGYTF. The DNA of the CDR3 is TGCAGTGCTGGGACAGGGCCCAACTATGGCTACACCTTC.